The TCR beta chain described here comes from a study of blood T cells in healthy people across ages. Study observations and caveats: The donors' CMV status was not determined, possibly confounding changes in expanded clonotypes. While age rose, TCR beta diversity per million T cells dropped in a roughly linear way. Comparison with aged donors showed that long-lived donors had more naive CD4+ cells and higher diversity. It was held that diversity estimates obtained from one million T cells represented underestimates.

For this clonotype: Antigen: not known.

Sample-barcoded 5' priming and a J-beta primer mix drove a second PCR of roughly 6 to 12 cycles. In TCRdb, the 5' RACE reads were re-called with MiXCR into one record per CDR3 protein. The data show about 1.4 million distinct CDR3 sequences, approximately 59% seen once. CDR1 is MNHEY, CDR2 SVGAGI, per germline. V trimming: 2 bases; J trimming: 3 bases; junction bases outside the gene matches: 4. The CDR3 consists of 15 residues. The receptor comes from a man younger than 35 in good health. The chain joins TRBV6-5 to TRBJ2-7; 10 bases fit TRBD1. The source material was blood. CDR3 sequence (DNA): TGTGCCAGCAGTTACACCGGACAGGGGGGCTACGAGCAGTACTTC. This sequence encodes CASSYTGQGGYEQYF.